Listed below are T cell receptor beta chains from one sample, sequenced in a study of radiation and T cells in renal cell carcinoma. Sequencing used immunoSEQ multiplex PCR; TCRdb keeps in-frame clones, though not all of them. The repertoire holds tens of thousands of clones, about 82% seen once, with 27% in the top ten. The source material was blood, sampled from a patient whose treatment included radiotherapy and nephrectomy. The receptor set was obtained from a woman between 70 and 85 years old with renal cell carcinoma. Both conserved end residues are part of each CDR3. The D gene is left open where the match is weak. Clone size is given for some rows only: seen once, a few or many times, or a class if the clone is expanded.

TRBV25-1	13	NA	TRBJ1-6	NA	TGTGCCAGCAGGGGGCCCAATAATTCACCCCTCCACTTT	CASRGPNNSPLHF
TRBV7-9	12	NA	TRBJ2-7	NA	TGTGCCAGCAGCCCGACAGGCTACGAGCAGTACTTC	CASSPTGYEQYF
TRBV9	15	TRBD1	TRBJ2-1	NA	TGTGCCAGCAGCGAGGGCAGGGGGACCTACAATGAGCAGTTCTTC	CASSEGRGTYNEQFF
TRBV19	16	NA	TRBJ2-2	NA	TGTGCCAGTACCCTAAGGGGTCTAGATTACACCGGGGAGCTGTTTTTT	CASTLRGLDYTGELFF
TRBV5-4	13	TRBD1	TRBJ1-2	NA	TGTGCCAGCAGCGCCGGGACAGACTATGGCTACACCTTC	CASSAGTDYGYTF
TRBV5-6	17	TRBD2	TRBJ2-1	NA	TGTGCCAGCAGCTGGAAAGTACTAGCGGGAAGTTCTAATGAGCAGTTCTTC	CASSWKVLAGSSNEQFF
TRBV30	10	NA	TRBJ2-2	NA	TGTGCCTGGAGGGGCGGGGAGCTGTTTTTT	CAWRGGELFF
TRBV9	15	TRBD2	TRBJ2-1	NA	TGTGCCAGCAGCGGATCAAGGGGAGGGCGAAGTGAGCAGTTCTTC	CASSGSRGGRSEQFF
TRBV12-5	13	NA	TRBJ2-7	NA	TGTGCTAGTGGTTTGGTAGGGGCTCGGGAGCAGTACTTC	CASGLVGAREQYF
TRBV6-1	16	TRBD1	TRBJ1-5	once	TGTGCCAGCAGTGAAATGACAGGGGGTAGCAATCAGCCCCAGCATTTT	CASSEMTGGSNQPQHF
TRBV7-2	14	NA	TRBJ1-5	NA	TGTGCCAGCAGCTCGCAGGGGTTTGATCAGCCCCAGCATTTT	CASSSQGFDQPQHF